These 17 T cell receptor beta chains came from one sample sequenced in a study of shared clonotypes between healthy human individuals. Produced via immunoSEQ multiplex PCR; TCRdb's table is partial and in-frame only. The table lists about 700,000 clones, roughly 94% of them singletons, with 24% in the top ten. Naive CD8 cells, CD45RO-negative and positively selected for CCR7, excluded terminally differentiated effector memory CD45RA+ cells. The sequencing sample was made of naive CD8+ T cells sorted from blood. The receptor set was obtained from a man aged 30-40 years in good health.

V and J are TRBV7-9 and TRBJ2-4, with 9 bases identical to TRBD1. CDR1 and CDR2 from the germline V gene are SEHNR and FQNEAQ (reference sequence). The J segment lost 11 bases and the V segment lost 1 base, leaving 12 bases of the junction unmatched. This CDR3 region has 16 residues. The CDR3 sequence: CASSLVGEGQGKLQYF. The CDR3 DNA reads as TGTGCCAGCAGCTTAGTAGGCGAAGGACAGGGGAAACTTCAGTACTTC.

This clone has a handful of counts. The chain couples TRBV15 to TRBJ1-5, with TRBD1 matching 8 bases. Trimming cost V 5 bases and J 5 bases; bases outside gene matches: 14. Germline V gene lookup returns CDR1 LNHNV and CDR2 YYDKDF (reference sequence). The CDR3 is 17 amino acids. The CDR3 nucleotides are TGTGCCACCAGCTACCCACCTTCCGGGACAGGAGATCAGCCCCAGCATTTT. Amino acids: CATSYPPSGTGDQPQHF.

This clone was observed once. V and J are TRBV9 and TRBJ1-1; tentatively, D is TRBD1 (5 bases). Germline V gene lookup returns CDR1 SGDLS and CDR2 YYNGEE. This CDR3 spans 14 amino acids. V lost 3 bases, J lost 4 bases, and 13 bases lay in between. The CDR3 loop reads CASSAREKGTEAFF. DNA of the CDR3: TGTGCCAGCAGCGCCAGGGAGAAAGGCACTGAAGCTTTCTTT.

This clone was picked up one time. The DNA of the CDR3 is TGTGCCAGCAGCTTTTATCGCGGCTACGAGCAGTACTTC. Encoded protein: CASSFYRGYEQYF. The chain recombines TRBV11-2 with TRBJ2-7; D not certain. The V end was cut by 3 bases, the J end by 3 bases, with 9 bases between. There are 13 residues in the CDR3. Germline loops: CDR1 SGHAT, CDR2 FQNNGV.

J is TRBJ2-7 and V is TRBV10-1; a possible D gene is TRBD1 (6 bases). V lost 6 bases and J 0 bases, leaving 9 bases between the germline ends. From germline, CDR1 is WNHNN and CDR2 SYGVQD (reference sequence). The CDR3 is 13 amino acids. This chain's CDR3 is CASRRTDSYEQYF. The DNA of the CDR3 is TGCGCCAGCAGAAGGACAGACTCCTACGAGCAGTACTTC.

The chain combines TRBV18 with TRBJ1-2; 8 nucleotides agree with TRBD1. The CDR3 runs 16 residues. In germline, CDR1 is KGHSH, CDR2 LQKENI. The V and J ends lost 3 bases and 8 bases, in that order; junction bases with no gene match: 14. The CDR3 spells CASSPWTGQGAEGYTF. The CDR3 nucleotides are TGTGCCAGCTCACCCTGGACCGGACAGGGAGCAGAGGGCTACACCTTC.

In its sample, this clone was seen once. The V call is TRBV11-2, the J call TRBJ2-2; D unclear. The CDR3 contains 15 residues. V lost 3 bases to trimming and J lost 4 bases, with 12 bases between them. The V gene's germline CDR1 is SGHAT and CDR2 FQNNGV. CDR3 bases: TGTGCCAGCAGCTTCAACGCCCTTCCCACCGGGGAGCTGTTTTTT. Translation gives CASSFNALPTGELFF.

CDR3 nucleotides: TGCGCCAGCAGCCCGACTAGCGGGAGGGGCAATGAGCAGTTCTTC. Its protein is CASSPTSGRGNEQFF. The V call is TRBV4-1, the J call TRBJ2-1, with 14 positions matching TRBD2. With V trimmed by 4 bases and J by 6 bases, 2 bases remained unmatched. The CDR3 consists of 15 residues. In germline, CDR1 is MGHRA, CDR2 YSYEKL.

The chain has TRBV9 and TRBJ2-1; D remains unclear. There are 13 residues in the CDR3. Trimming removed 0 bases from V and 4 bases from J, with 5 bases in between. Germline loops: CDR1 SGDLS, CDR2 YYNGEE. DNA of the CDR3: TGTGCCAGCAGCGTAGCTAATTACAATGAGCAGTTCTTC. Translated: CASSVANYNEQFF.

The rearrangement joins TRBV7-8 to TRBJ2-7; a weak D match, TRBD2 (5 bases). The V and J ends lost 0 bases and 2 bases respectively, with 14 bases between them. The CDR3 spans 16 residues. Germline V gene data show CDR1 as SGHVS and CDR2 as FQNEAQ. The DNA for the CDR3 is TGTGCCAGCAGCTTAGCGCGGGCGGAAGGTCCCTACGAGCAGTACTTC. It encodes CASSLARAEGPYEQYF.

V and J are TRBV7-9 and TRBJ2-1, with TRBD1 as a possible D gene (5 bases). Germline V CDR1 and CDR2: SEHNR, FQNEAQ (reference sequence). This CDR3 has 15 residues. Trimming shortened V by 4 bases and J by 6 bases, and 16 bases separated the two germline ends. This chain's CDR3 is CASSSKVGPVNEQFF. The CDR3 DNA reads TGTGCCAGCAGCTCCAAGGTGGGGCCTGTCAATGAGCAGTTCTTC.

The chain links TRBV27 to TRBJ2-7; no clear D gene. The germline CDR1 and CDR2 sequences are MNHEY and SMNVEV (reference sequence). This CDR3 spans 12 amino acids. Trimming pared 3 bases from V and 5 bases from J, leaving 8 bases between. CDR3 loop: CASSLDGHEQYF. CDR3 sequence (DNA): TGTGCCAGCAGTTTGGACGGCCACGAGCAGTACTTC.

This chain uses TRBV7-2 with TRBJ2-1; possibly TRBD2 for D (6 bases). The CDR3 contains 16 residues. Germline CDR1 reads SGHTA; CDR2 reads FQGNSA. Trimming shortened V by 2 bases and J by 3 bases, and 14 bases separated the two germline ends. In DNA form, the CDR3 reads TGTGCCAGCAGCTTATTCTTCCAGGGACTCTACAATGAGCAGTTCTTC. Protein: CASSLFFQGLYNEQFF.

The chain has TRBV27 and TRBJ2-3, with 9 bases aligning to TRBD1. This CDR3 is 12 amino acids long. Germline V gene sequence: CDR1 MNHEY, CDR2 SMNVEV (reference sequence). Germline trimming cut 8 bases from V and 9 bases from J; bases unmatched to any gene: 6. The chain's CDR3 is CASAGQGGTQYF. The CDR3 DNA is TGTGCCAGCGCGGGACAGGGCGGGACGCAGTATTTT.

The chain combines TRBV30 with TRBJ1-2; D might be TRBD1 (5 bases). Germline V gene sequence: CDR1 GTSNPN, CDR2 SVGIG (reference sequence). Trimming stripped 0 bases from V and 4 bases from J, with 15 bases between. This CDR3 spans 15 amino acids. The CDR3 spells CAWSVGAGIFYGYTF. The CDR3 DNA follows: TGTGCCTGGAGTGTAGGGGCGGGAATTTTCTATGGCTACACCTTC.

The chain combines TRBV15 with TRBJ2-1; 7 bases are a match to TRBD2. The CDR3 is 16 amino acids. Germline trimming cut 3 bases from V and 2 bases from J; bases unmatched to any gene: 7. Looked up from germline, CDR1 is LNHNV and CDR2 is YYDKDF (reference sequence). CDR3: CATSSPTSVPYNEQFF. The DNA for the CDR3 is TGTGCCACCAGCAGTCCAACTAGCGTACCCTACAATGAGCAGTTCTTC. The whole variable domain, filled in from reference TRBV15 and TRBJ2-1, reads DAMVIQNPRYQVTQFGKPVTLSCSQTLNHNVMYWYQQKSSQAPKLLFHYYDKDFNNEADTPDNFQSRRPNTSFCFLDIRSPGLGDTAMYLCATSSPTSVPYNEQFFGPGTRLTVL.

The rearrangement links TRBV7-9 to TRBJ1-1, with D tentatively TRBD1 (5 bases). Germline assignment: CDR1 SEHNR and CDR2 FQNEAQ (reference sequence). The CDR3 sequence is 12 residues long. Deletions cut 5 bases from V and 7 bases from J, with 11 bases between. CDR3 nucleotides: TGTGCCAGCAGCCGGGGCCCCTTTGAAGCTTTCTTT. Amino acids: CASSRGPFEAFF.